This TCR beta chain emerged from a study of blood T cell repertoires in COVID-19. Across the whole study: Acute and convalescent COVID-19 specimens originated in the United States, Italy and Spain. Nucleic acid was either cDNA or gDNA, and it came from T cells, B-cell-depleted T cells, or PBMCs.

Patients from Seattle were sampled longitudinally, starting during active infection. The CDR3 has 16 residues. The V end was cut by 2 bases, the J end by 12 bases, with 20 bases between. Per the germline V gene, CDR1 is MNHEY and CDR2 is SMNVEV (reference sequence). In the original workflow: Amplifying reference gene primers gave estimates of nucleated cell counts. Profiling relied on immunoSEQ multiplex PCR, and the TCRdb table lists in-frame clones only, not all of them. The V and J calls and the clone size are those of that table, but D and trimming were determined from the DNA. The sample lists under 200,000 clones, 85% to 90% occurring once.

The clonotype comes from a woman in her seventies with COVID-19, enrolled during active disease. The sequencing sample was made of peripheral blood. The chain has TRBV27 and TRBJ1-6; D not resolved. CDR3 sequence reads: CASSLGVPRLEGPLHF. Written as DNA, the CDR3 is TGTGCCAGCAGTTTAGGGGTTCCCCGCTTGGAGGGACCCCTCCACTTT.